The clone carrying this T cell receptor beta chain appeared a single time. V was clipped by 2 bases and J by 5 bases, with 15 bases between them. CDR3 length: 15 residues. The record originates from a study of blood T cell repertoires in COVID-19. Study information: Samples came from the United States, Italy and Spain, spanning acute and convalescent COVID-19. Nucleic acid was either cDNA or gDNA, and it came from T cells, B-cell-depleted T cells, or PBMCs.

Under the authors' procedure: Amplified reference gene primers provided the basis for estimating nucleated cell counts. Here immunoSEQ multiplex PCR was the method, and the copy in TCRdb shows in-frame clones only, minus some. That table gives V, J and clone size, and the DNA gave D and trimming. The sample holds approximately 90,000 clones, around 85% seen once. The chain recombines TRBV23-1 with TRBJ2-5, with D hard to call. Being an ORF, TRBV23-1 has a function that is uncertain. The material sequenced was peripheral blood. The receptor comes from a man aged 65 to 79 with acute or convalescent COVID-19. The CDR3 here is CASSQSLSARETQYF. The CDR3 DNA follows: TGCGCCAGCAGTCAAAGTCTCTCCGCCCGGGAGACCCAGTACTTC.